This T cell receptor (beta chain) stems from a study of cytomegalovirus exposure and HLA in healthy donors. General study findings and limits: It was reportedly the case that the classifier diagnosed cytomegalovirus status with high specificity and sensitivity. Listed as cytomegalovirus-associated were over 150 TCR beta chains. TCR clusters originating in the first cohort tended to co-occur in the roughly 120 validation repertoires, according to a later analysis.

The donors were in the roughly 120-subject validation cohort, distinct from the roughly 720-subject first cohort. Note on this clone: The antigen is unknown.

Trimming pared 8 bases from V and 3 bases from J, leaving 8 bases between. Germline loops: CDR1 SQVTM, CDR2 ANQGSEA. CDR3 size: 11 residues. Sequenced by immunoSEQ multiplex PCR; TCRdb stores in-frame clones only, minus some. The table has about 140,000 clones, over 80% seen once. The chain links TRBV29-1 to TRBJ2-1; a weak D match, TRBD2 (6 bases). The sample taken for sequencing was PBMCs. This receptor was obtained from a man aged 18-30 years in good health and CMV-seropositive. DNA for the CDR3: TGCAGCCCCGGGAGCTACAATGAGCAGTTCTTC. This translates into CSPGSYNEQFF.